This T cell receptor beta chain is drawn from a study of blood T cell repertoires in COVID-19. Overall study: COVID-19 samples, acute and convalescent, were from the United States, Italy and Spain. The analysed material was cDNA or gDNA that came from T cells, B-cell-depleted T cells, or PBMCs.

This clone has only one observation. Germline loops: CDR1 SGHTA, CDR2 FQGNSA. The CDR3 is 15 amino acids. With 1 base removed from V and 1 base from J, the gap between germline ends came to 10 bases. Authors' data handling: Cell counts per sample came from amplifying reference gene primers. Assay used: immunoSEQ multiplex PCR; TCRdb lists only in-frame clones, some missing. V and J calls and clone size are as listed in that table; D and trimming were resolved from the DNA. The profile shows about 170,000 clones, 84% of them singletons. V is TRBV7-2 and J is TRBJ1-1, with a possible D match to TRBD1 (5 bases). The TCR was taken from a man aged 70 or older with active or convalescent COVID-19. The sequenced sample was peripheral blood. DNA of the CDR3: TGTGCCAGCAGCTTAGGGAGGGGCCAGAACACTGAAGCTTTCTTT. It encodes CASSLGRGQNTEAFF.